A single sample is the source of the 11 T cell receptor beta chains below, sequenced in a study of regulatory T cells in long-lasting Graves disease. Building of the TCR beta libraries involved iRepertoire HTBI primers and Arm-PCR of CDR3 regions. In TCRdb, the multiplex PCR reads were re-called with MiXCR into one record per CDR3 protein. The sample holds about 460,000 distinct CDR3 sequences, approximately 22% seen once. Time point defined: persistent/refractory GD, antithyroid drugs over 5 years with positive TRAb. The TCR library was prepared using RNA isolated from PBMCs. The sample in question was peripheral blood mononuclear cells (PBMCs), obtained when the disease was refractory, from a patient treated with antithyroid drugs. Source of these receptors: a female donor with Graves disease.

This clonotype was picked up many times. The V call is TRBV28, the J call TRBJ1-5, with a tentative D call TRBD1 (6 bases). Germline V gene data show CDR1 as MDHEN and CDR2 as SYDVKM. This CDR3 spans 14 amino acids. The V end was cut by 3 bases, the J end by 4 bases, with 10 bases between. The CDR3, as DNA: TGTGCCAGCAGTTTTCCCCAGGGGAATCAGCCCCAGCATTTT. Residues: CASSFPQGNQPQHF.

This clonotype was observed many times. The chain joins TRBV20-1 to TRBJ1-2, with 10 bases lining up with TRBD1. This CDR3 has 15 amino acids. Per germline, CDR1 DFQATT and CDR2 SNEGSKA (reference sequence). V lost 5 bases, J lost 0 bases, and 6 bases stayed unmatched. CDR3: CSAVDRGQANYGYTF. Written as DNA, the CDR3 is TGCAGTGCTGTCGACAGGGGGCAAGCTAACTATGGCTACACCTTC.

This clonotype was counted only a few times. The genes are TRBV5-1 and TRBJ2-7; D tentatively reads TRBD1 or TRBD2 (5 bases each). Germline V gives CDR1 SGHRS, CDR2 YFSETQ. The CDR3 runs to 15 residues. Trimming cost V 0 bases and J 2 bases, with 12 bases left between them. As DNA, the CDR3 is TGCGCCAGCAGCTTGGCCAAGGGGACCCCCTACGAGCAGTACTTC. This codes for CASSLAKGTPYEQYF.

This chain links TRBV9 with TRBJ2-1; the D gene is possibly TRBD1 (5 bases). V was cut by 0 bases and J by 6 bases, with 13 bases left in between. The CDR3 sequence is 15 residues long. CDR1 is SGDLS and CDR2 is YYNGEE in the germline V gene. This chain's CDR3 is CASSVGWGQGNEQFF. The CDR3, as DNA: TGTGCCAGCAGCGTAGGGTGGGGCCAGGGCAATGAGCAGTTCTTC.

This clonotype showed up just a few times. This chain uses TRBV6-5 with TRBJ2-7; 11 nucleotides match TRBD1. Trimming removed 4 bases from V and 6 bases from J; junction bases left unmatched: 5. Germline V gene data show CDR1 as MNHEY and CDR2 as SVGAGI. This CDR3 comprises 14 residues. The CDR3 DNA reads as TGTGCCAGCAGTTGGGCCGGGACAGGGGGCGAGCAGTACTTC. Amino acid sequence: CASSWAGTGGEQYF.

This clonotype showed up many times. The chain carries TRBV12-3 or TRBV12-4 and TRBJ2-2; TRBD2 aligns across 8 bases. J lost 6 bases, V lost 3 bases, and 6 bases had no gene match. CDR3 length: 15 residues. The DNA for the CDR3 is TGTGCCAGCAGTTTCTTAGCGGGATCTCCCGGGGAGCTGTTTTTT. Protein: CASSFLAGSPGELFF.

A remark on this clonotype: A much more abundant neighbour one base away suggests this may be a read error. The chain links TRBV7-9 to TRBJ2-5, with unresolved D. This CDR3 is 12 amino acids long. The germline gives CDR1 SEHNR, CDR2 FQNEAQ (reference sequence). Here the CDR3 DNA reads TGTGCCAGCAGCTTATTTCAAGAGACCCAGCACTTC. It encodes CASSLFQETQHF.

CDR3: CSARGKGEIHYEQYF. DNA for the CDR3: TGCAGTGCTAGGGGGAAGGGGGAGATTCACTACGAGCAGTACTTC. The genes are TRBV20-1 and TRBJ2-7; a weak D match, TRBD1 (6 bases). CDR1 is DFQATT, CDR2 SNEGSKA, per germline (reference sequence). The CDR3 is made up of 15 amino acids. The V end lost 3 bases, the J end lost 3 bases, and 18 bases lay between the germline ends.

This clonotype was counted only a few times. V usage is TRBV7-2 and J usage is TRBJ1-1; 9 nucleotides agree with TRBD1. Germline CDR1 reads SGHTA; CDR2 reads FQGNSA. Unmatched junction bases numbered 6, after V lost 5 bases and J lost 5 bases. The CDR3 contains 14 residues. The CDR3 reads CASSELGQGTEAFF. CDR3 DNA sequence: TGTGCCAGCAGCGAACTTGGACAGGGGACTGAAGCTTTCTTT.

This clonotype was recorded at least ten times. The chain has TRBV28 and TRBJ2-5, with a tentative D call TRBD1 (7 bases). CDR3 size: 15 residues. V dropped 4 bases and J dropped 4 bases, with 16 bases sitting between them. CDR1 MDHEN and CDR2 SYDVKM come from the germline V gene. CDR3 amino acids: CASSSGGTAGETQYF. In nucleotides, the CDR3 is TGTGCCAGCAGTTCAGGGGGGACGGCCGGAGAGACCCAGTACTTC.

Concerning this clonotype itself: This may arise from a read error, as a much more abundant clone is one base away. The CDR3 DNA reads as TGCAGTGCGCTGATACGACAGTGGGGGGATTACGTGCAGTACTTC. Its protein is CSALIRQWGDYVQYF. This chain links TRBV20-1 with TRBJ2-7; a possible D gene is TRBD2 (6 bases). CDR3 length: 15 residues. Germline CDR1 is DFQATT and CDR2 is SNEGSKA (reference sequence).